The TCR beta chain described here comes from a study of shared clonotypes between healthy human individuals. Study-wide results and caveats: Naive subsets usually exceeded memory subsets in estimated richness.

Assay used: immunoSEQ multiplex PCR; TCRdb lists only in-frame clones, some missing. The sample consists of around 2,000,000 clones, approximately 94% of them appearing once. In the naive CD8 group, cells lacked CD45RO and were positively selected for CCR7, so terminally differentiated effector memory CD45RA+ cells were left out. In the case of this clone: What it binds is not known.

Trimming removed 5 bases at V and 3 bases at J, with 17 bases between. Germline CDR1 SGHTA, CDR2 FQGTGA. This CDR3 has 15 amino acids. The sequencing sample was made of naive CD8+ T cells from PBMCs. The origin of this receptor is a young man in good health. Some clones in this sample may be carry-over from other donors' samples. The chain links TRBV7-3 to TRBJ2-7; weak D call: TRBD1 (6 bases). In DNA, the CDR3 is TGTGCCAGCAGCCTCATAGGGGGACCTAACTACGAGCAGTACTTC. It codes for CASSLIGGPNYEQYF.